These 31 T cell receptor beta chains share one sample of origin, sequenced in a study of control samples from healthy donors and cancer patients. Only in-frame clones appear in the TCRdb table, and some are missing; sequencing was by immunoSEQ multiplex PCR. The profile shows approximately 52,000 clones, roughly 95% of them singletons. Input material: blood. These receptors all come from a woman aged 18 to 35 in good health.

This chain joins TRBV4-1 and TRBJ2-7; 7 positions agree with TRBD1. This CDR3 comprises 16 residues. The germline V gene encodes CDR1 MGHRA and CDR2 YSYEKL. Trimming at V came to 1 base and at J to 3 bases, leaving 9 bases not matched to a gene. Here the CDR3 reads CASSQVQQGTLYEQYF. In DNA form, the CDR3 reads TGCGCCAGCAGCCAAGTTCAACAGGGGACCCTCTACGAGCAGTACTTC.

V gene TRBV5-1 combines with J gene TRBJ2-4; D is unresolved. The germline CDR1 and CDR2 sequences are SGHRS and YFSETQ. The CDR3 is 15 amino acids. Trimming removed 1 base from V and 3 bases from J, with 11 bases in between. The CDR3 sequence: CASSLPRPDKNIQYF. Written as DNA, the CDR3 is TGCGCCAGCAGCTTGCCTAGGCCAGACAAAAACATTCAGTACTTC. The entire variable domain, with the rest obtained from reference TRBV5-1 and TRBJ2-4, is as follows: KAGVTQTPRYLIKTRGQQVTLSCSPISGHRSVSWYQQTPGQGLQFLFEYFSETQRNKGNFPGRFSGRQFSNSRSEMNVSTLELGDSALYLCASSLPRPDKNIQYFGAGTRLSVL.

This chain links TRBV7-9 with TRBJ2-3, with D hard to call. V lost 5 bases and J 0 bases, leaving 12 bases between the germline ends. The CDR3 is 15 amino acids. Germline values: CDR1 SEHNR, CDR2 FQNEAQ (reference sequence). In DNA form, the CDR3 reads TGTGCCAGCAGCCCCCGGGTCCCTAGCACAGATACGCAGTATTTT. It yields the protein CASSPRVPSTDTQYF.

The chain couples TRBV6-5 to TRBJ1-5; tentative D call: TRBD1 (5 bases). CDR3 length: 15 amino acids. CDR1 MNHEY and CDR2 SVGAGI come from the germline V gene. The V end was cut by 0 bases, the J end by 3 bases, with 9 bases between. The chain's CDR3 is CASSYSMGPNQPQHF. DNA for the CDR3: TGTGCCAGCAGTTACTCGATGGGGCCCAATCAGCCCCAGCATTTT.

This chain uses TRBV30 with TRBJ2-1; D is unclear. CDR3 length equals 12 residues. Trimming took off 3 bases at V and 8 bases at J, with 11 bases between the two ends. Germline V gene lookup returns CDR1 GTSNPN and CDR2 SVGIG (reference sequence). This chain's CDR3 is CAWSGNSDEQFF. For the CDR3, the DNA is TGTGCCTGGAGCGGAAACTCGGATGAGCAGTTCTTC.

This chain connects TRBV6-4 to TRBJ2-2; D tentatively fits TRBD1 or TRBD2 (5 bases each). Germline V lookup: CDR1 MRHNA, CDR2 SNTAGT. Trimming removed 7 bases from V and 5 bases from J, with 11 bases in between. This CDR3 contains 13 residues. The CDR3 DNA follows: TGTGCCAGCAAAGTGGGGGATACCGGGGAGCTGTTTTTT. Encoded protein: CASKVGDTGELFF.

CDR3 in DNA: TGTGCCAGCAGCCAAGTGGGGACGAACACCGGGGAGCTGTTTTTT. Amino acids: CASSQVGTNTGELFF. This chain uses TRBV3-1 (or the pseudogene TRBV3-2) with TRBJ2-2; no clear D. The CDR3 extends over 15 amino acids. CDR1 LGHDT and CDR2 YNNKEL come from the germline V gene (reference sequence). The ends were cut back, 1 base at V and 0 bases at J, with 6 bases in the middle.

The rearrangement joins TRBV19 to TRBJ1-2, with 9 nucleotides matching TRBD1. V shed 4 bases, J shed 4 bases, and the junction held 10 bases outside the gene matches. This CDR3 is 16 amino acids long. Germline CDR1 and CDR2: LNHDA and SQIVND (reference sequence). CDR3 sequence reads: CASSKIGTGLPYGYTF. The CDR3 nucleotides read TGTGCCAGTAGTAAGATCGGGACAGGGTTACCCTATGGCTACACCTTC.

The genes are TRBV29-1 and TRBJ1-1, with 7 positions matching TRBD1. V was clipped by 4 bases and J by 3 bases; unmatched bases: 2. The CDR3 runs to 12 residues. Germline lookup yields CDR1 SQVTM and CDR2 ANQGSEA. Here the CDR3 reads CSVVGTDTEAFF. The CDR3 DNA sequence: TGCAGCGTTGTGGGGACAGACACTGAAGCTTTCTTT.

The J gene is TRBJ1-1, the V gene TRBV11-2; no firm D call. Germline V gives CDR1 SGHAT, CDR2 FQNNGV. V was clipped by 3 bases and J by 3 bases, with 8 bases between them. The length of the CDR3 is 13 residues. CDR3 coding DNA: TGTGCCAGCAGCTTTCCGGGCGACACTGAAGCTTTCTTT. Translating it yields CASSFPGDTEAFF.

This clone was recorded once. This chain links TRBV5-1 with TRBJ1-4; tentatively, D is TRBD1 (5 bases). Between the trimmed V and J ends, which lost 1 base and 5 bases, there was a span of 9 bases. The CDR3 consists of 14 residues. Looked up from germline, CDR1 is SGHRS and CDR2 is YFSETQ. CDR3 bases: TGCGCCAGCAGCTTGACAGGACTCAATGAAAAACTGTTTTTT. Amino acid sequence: CASSLTGLNEKLFF.

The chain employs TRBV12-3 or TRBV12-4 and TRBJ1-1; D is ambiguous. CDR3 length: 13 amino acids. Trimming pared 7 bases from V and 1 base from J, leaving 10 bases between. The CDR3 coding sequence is TGTGCCAGCAACCGGCAAGGGAACACTGAAGCTTTCTTT. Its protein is CASNRQGNTEAFF.

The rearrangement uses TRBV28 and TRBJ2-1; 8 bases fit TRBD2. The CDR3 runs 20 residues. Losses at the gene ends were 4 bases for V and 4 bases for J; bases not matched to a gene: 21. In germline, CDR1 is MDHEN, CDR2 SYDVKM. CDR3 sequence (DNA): TGTGCCAGCAGTTCCCTCCCCACGACAGGTCCGGGGGGGAGGTACAATGAGCAGTTCTTC. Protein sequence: CASSSLPTTGPGGRYNEQFF.

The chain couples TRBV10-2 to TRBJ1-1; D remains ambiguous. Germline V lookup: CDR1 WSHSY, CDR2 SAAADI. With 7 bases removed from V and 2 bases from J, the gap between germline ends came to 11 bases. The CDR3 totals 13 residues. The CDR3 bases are TGCGCCAGCAACCCCGGGCTTAACACTGAAGCTTTCTTT. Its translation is CASNPGLNTEAFF.

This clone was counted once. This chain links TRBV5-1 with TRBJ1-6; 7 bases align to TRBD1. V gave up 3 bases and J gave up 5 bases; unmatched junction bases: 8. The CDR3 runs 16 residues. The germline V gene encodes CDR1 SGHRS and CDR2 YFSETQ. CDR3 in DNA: TGCGCCAGCAGCTCAAGCTCGGGACAGAATAATTCACCCCTCCACTTT. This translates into CASSSSSGQNNSPLHF.

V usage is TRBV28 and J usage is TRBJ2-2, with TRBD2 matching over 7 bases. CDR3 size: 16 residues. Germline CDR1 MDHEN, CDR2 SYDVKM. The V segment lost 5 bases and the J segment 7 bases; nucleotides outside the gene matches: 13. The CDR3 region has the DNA TGTGCCAGCAGTCCCCGGACTAGTCGAGTCAACGGGGAGCTGTTTTTT. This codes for CASSPRTSRVNGELFF.

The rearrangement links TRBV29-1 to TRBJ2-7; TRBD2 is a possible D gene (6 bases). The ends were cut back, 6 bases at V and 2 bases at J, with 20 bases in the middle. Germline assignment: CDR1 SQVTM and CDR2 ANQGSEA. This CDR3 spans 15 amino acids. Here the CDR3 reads CSVLGGGFNAYEQYF. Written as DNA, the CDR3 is TGCAGCGTGCTCGGTGGAGGGTTTAATGCCTACGAGCAGTACTTC.

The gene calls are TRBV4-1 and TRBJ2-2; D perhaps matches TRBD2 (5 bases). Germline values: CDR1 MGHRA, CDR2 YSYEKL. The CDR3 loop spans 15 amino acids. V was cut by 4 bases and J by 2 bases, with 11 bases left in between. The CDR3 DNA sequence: TGCGCCAGCAGCCCGTGGACTTCCAACACCGGGGAGCTGTTTTTT. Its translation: CASSPWTSNTGELFF.

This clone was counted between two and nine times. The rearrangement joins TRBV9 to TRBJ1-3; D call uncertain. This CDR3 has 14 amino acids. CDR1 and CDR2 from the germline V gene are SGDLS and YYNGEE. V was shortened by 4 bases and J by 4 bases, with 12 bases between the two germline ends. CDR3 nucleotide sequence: TGTGCCAGCAGCCCCCCCGATGCAGGAAACACCATATATTTT. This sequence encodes CASSPPDAGNTIYF. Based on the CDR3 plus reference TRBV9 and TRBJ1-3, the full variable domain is DSGVTQTPKHLITATGQRVTLRCSPRSGDLSVYWYQQSLDQGLQFLIQYYNGEERAKGNILERFSAQQFPDLHSELNLSSLELGDSALYFCASSPPDAGNTIYFGEGSWLTVV.

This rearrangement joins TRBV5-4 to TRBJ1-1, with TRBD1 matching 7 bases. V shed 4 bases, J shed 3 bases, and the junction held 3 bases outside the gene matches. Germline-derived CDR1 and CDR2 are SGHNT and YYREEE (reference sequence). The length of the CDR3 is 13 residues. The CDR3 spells CASSPGTDTEAFF. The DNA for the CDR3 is TGTGCCAGCAGCCCCGGGACAGACACTGAAGCTTTCTTT.

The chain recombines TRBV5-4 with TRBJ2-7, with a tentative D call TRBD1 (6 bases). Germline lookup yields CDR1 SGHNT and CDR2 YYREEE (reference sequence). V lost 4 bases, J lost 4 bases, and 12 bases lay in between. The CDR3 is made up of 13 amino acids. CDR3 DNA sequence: TGTGCCAGCAGCCGTACAGGGCCTTACGAGCAGTACTTC. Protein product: CASSRTGPYEQYF.

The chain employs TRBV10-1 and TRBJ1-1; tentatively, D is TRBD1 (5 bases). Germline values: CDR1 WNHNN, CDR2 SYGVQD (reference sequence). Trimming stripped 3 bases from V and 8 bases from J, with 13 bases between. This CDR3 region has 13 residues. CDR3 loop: CASSDREGGEAFF. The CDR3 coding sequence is TGCGCCAGCAGTGACAGGGAAGGAGGAGAAGCTTTCTTT.

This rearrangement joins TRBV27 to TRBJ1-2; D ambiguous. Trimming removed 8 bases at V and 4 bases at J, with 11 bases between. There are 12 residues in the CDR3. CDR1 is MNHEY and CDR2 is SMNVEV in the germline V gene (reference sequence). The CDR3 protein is CASRHHSYGYTF. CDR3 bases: TGTGCCAGCCGCCATCACTCCTATGGCTACACCTTC.

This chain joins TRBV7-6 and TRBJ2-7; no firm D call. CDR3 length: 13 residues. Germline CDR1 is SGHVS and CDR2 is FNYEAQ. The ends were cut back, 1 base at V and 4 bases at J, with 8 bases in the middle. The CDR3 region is CASSLGELYEQYF. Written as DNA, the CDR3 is TGTGCCAGCAGCTTAGGGGAATTATACGAGCAGTACTTC. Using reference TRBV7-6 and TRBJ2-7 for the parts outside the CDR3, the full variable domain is GAGVSQSPRYKVTKRGQDVALRCDPISGHVSLYWYRQALGQGPEFLTYFNYEAQQDKSGLPNDRFSAERPEGSISTLTIQRTEQRDSAMYRCASSLGELYEQYFGPGTRLTVT.

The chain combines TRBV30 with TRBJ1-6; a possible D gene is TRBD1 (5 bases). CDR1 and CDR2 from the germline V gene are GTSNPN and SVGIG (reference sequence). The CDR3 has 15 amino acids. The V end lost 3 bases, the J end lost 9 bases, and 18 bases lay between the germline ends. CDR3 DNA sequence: TGTGCCTGGAGGGACTGGGGGACGGTGAGTTCACCCCTCCACTTT. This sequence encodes CAWRDWGTVSSPLHF.

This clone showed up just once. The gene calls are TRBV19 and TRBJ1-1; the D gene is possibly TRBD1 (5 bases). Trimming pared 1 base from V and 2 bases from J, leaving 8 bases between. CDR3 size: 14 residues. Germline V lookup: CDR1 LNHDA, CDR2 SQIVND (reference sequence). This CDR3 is CASSIGGFNTEAFF. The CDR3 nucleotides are TGTGCCAGTAGTATAGGGGGCTTTAACACTGAAGCTTTCTTT.

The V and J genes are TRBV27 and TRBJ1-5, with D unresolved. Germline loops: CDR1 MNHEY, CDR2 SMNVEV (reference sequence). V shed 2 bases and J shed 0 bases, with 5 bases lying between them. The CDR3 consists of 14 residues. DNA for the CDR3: TGTGCCAGCAGTTTAGGACTTAGCAATCAGCCCCAGCATTTT. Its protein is CASSLGLSNQPQHF.

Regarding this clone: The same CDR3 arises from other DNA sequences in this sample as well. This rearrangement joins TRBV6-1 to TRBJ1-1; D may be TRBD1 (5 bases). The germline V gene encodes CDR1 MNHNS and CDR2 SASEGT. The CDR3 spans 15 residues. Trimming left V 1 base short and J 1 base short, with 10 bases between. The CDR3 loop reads CASSEGQGGNTEAFF. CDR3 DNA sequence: TGTGCCAGCAGTGAAGGGCAGGGTGGGAACACTGAAGCTTTCTTT.

CDR3 protein: CASVAGSYNEQFF. For the CDR3, the DNA is TGTGCCAGTGTAGCGGGGTCCTACAATGAGCAGTTCTTC. The rearrangement links TRBV19 to TRBJ2-1; 8 nucleotides line up with TRBD2. V dropped 8 bases and J dropped 1; count of bases not matched to a gene: 1. This CDR3 is built from 13 residues. Germline values: CDR1 LNHDA, CDR2 SQIVND (reference sequence).

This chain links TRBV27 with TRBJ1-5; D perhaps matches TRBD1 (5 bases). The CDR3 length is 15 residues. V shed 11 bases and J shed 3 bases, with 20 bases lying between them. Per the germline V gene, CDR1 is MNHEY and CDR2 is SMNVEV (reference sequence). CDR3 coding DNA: TGTGCCGCCGGGGGGGATCAGGGCCCCAATCAGCCCCAGCATTTT. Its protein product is CAAGGDQGPNQPQHF.

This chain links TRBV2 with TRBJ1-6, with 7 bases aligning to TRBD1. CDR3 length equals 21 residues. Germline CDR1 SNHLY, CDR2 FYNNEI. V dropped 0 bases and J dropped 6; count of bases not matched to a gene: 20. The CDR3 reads CASSEALDRAGRLSLNSPLHF. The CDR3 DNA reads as TGTGCCAGCAGTGAAGCCCTCGACAGGGCAGGTCGCTTATCCCTTAATTCACCCCTCCACTTT. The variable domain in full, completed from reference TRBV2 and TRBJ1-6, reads EPEVTQTPSHQVTQMGQEVILRCVPISNHLYFYWYRQILGQKVEFLVSFYNNEISEKSEIFDDQFSVERPDGSNFTLKIRSTKLEDSAMYFCASSEALDRAGRLSLNSPLHFGNGTRLTVT.